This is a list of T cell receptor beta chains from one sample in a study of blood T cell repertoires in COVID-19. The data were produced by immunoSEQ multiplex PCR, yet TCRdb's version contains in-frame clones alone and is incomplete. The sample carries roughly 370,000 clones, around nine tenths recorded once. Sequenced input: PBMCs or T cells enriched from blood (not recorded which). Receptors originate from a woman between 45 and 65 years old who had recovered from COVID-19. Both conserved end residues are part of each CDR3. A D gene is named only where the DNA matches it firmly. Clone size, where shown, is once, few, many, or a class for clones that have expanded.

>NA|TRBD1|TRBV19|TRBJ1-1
TGTGCCAGTAGTACCGACAGGGGTTTTGTGAACACTGAAGCTTTCTTT
CASSTDRGFVNTEAFF
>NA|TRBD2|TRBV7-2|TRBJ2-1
TGTGCCAGCAGCTTAGATGGACTAGCTACCGTTGAGCAGTTCTTC
CASSLDGLATVEQFF
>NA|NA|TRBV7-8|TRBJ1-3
TGTGCCAGCAGGGGACACTCTGGAAACACCATATATTTT
CASRGHSGNTIYF
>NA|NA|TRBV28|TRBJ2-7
TGTGCCAGCAGTTATCAGGGGATGCCTAATTCCTACGAGCAGTACTTC
CASSYQGMPNSYEQYF
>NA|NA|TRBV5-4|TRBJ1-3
TGTGCCAGCAGCTTGGGGGCAGGGGAAGGAAACACCATATATTTT
CASSLGAGEGNTIYF
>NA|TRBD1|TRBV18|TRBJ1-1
TGTGCCAGCTCAACGAGGACAGGGGGAATGAACACTGAAGCTTTCTTT
CASSTRTGGMNTEAFF
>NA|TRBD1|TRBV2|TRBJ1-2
TGTGCCAGCAGTGAAGCGCTAGGGGGCGTAGATGGCTACACCTTC
CASSEALGGVDGYTF
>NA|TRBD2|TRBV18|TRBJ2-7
TGTGCCAGCTCACGGGACCTAGGACTAGCTGGCTACGAGCAGTACTTC
CASSRDLGLAGYEQYF
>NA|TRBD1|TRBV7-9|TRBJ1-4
TGTGCCAGCAGCTTAAAAAGACAGGGTGGGGAAAAACTGTTTTTT
CASSLKRQGGEKLFF
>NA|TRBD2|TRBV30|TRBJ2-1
TGTGCCTGGACCATGGGACTAGCGGGACTCAATGAGCAGTTCTTC
CAWTMGLAGLNEQFF
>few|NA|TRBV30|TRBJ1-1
TGTGCCTGGAGTGTACAGGGCACCCTTAGAATGAACACTGAAGCTTTCTTT
CAWSVQGTLRMNTEAFF
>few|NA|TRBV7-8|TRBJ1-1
TGTGCCAGCAGCTCTGAAAGGGGCGGCACTGAAGCTTTCTTT
CASSSERGGTEAFF
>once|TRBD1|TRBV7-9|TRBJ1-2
TGTGCCAGCAGCTTAGTTGTCTTCGGACAGGGGGACGGCTACACCTTC
CASSLVVFGQGDGYTF
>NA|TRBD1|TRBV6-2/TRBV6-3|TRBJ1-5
TGTGCCAGCAGTTACTCGAGGGGACAGGGTGTCAATCAGCCCCAGCATTTT
CASSYSRGQGVNQPQHF
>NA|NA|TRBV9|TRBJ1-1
TGTGCCAGCAGCGTAGCGTCGTACGGGAACACTGAAGCTTTCTTT
CASSVASYGNTEAFF
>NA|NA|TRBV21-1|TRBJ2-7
TGTGCCAGCAGCATTCCAGTTGTGGCTGTCGAGCAGTACTTC
CASSIPVVAVEQYF
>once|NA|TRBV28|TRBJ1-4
TGTGCCAGCAGTATCCGAACTGCAACTAATGAAAAACTGTTTTTT
CASSIRTATNEKLFF
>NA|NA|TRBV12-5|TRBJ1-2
TGTGCTAGTGGTTTGCCCCGGGGTGCCTTGATCAGCTACACCTTC
CASGLPRGALISYTF
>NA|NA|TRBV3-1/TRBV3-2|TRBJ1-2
TGTGCCAGCAGCCAAGCGTCAGTCTATGGCTACACCTTC
CASSQASVYGYTF
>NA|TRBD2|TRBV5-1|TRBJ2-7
TGCGCCAGCAGCTTGGGTAGCGGGGGACTACCGCTCGAGCAGTACTTC
CASSLGSGGLPLEQYF
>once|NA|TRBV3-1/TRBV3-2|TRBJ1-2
TGTGCCAGCAGCCAAGGCTCAGATGGCTACACCTTC
CASSQGSDGYTF
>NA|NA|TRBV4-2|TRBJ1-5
TGTGCCAGCAGCCAATCCGGGGGTGGTGATCAGCCCCAGCATTTT
CASSQSGGGDQPQHF
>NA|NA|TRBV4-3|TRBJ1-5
TGCGCCAGCAGCCAAGAATGGGGCGCAGGCCAACCCCAGCATTTT
CASSQEWGAGQPQHF
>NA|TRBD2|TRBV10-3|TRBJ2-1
TGTGCCATCAGTGAGTCTATCGCGGGGGGGCGGATTGATGAGCAGTTCTTC
CAISESIAGGRIDEQFF
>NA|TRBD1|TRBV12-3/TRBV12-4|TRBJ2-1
TGTGCCAGCAGTTTACGGCAGGGGGCCCCGCCGGTCTTC
CASSLRQGAPPVF
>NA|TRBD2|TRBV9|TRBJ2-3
TGTGCCAGCAGCGCCGGACTAGCGGGGGTCCTCAGCACAGATACGCAGTATTTT
CASSAGLAGVLSTDTQYF
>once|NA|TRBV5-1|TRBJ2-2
TGCGCCAGCAGCCGCCCGGGAGACACCGGGGAGCTGTTTTTT
CASSRPGDTGELFF
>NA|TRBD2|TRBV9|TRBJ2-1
TGTGCCAGCAGCGTAGCTCCAACGGGGGGGCTTTCCTACAATGAGCAGTTCTTC
CASSVAPTGGLSYNEQFF
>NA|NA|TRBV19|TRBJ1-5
TGTGCCAGTAGTATAGGTCGGGGGGCTGGTATTCAGCCCCAGCATTTT
CASSIGRGAGIQPQHF
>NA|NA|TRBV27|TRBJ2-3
TGTGCCAGCAGTCTCGCTGCCCCACCGGGACAAGGAGCAACAGATACGCAGTATTTT
CASSLAAPPGQGATDTQYF
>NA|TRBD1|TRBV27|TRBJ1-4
TGTGCCAGCAGTTCCCAGGGGGTGGGTGAAAAACTGTTTTTT
CASSSQGVGEKLFF
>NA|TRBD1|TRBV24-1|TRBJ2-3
TGTGCCACCAGTGTTAACAGGGGACCAGATACGCAGTATTTT
CATSVNRGPDTQYF
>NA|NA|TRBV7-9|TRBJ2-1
TGTGCCAGCAGCCGTAGCAATGAGCAGTTCTTC
CASSRSNEQFF
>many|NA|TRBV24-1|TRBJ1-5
TGTGCCACCAGTGACCAACAGGATCTCGAGCCCCAGCATTTT
CATSDQQDLEPQHF
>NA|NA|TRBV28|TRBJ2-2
TGTGCCAGCACCCCTACGGGGGATACCGGGGAGCTGTTTTTT
CASTPTGDTGELFF
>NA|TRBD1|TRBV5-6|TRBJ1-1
TGTGCCAGCAGCGCGGCTGCCTACAGGGGATTAGGGACTGAAGCTTTCTTT
CASSAAAYRGLGTEAFF
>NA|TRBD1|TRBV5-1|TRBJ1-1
TGCGCCAGCAGCTTGACAGGGGACACTGAAGCTTTCTTT
CASSLTGDTEAFF
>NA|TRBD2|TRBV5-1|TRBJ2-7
TGCGCCAGCAGCAAAAAGTGGACTAGCGGGGTAACCTACGAGCAGTACTTC
CASSKKWTSGVTYEQYF
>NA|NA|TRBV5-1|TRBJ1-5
TGCGCCAGCAGCTTAGCCGGGGAAGGGAATCAGCCCCAGCATTTT
CASSLAGEGNQPQHF
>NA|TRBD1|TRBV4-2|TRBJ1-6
TGTGCCAGCAGCCGGACCAGTACTACAGGGGGTCAAATGAGCTCCTATAATTCACCCCTCCACTTT
CASSRTSTTGGQMSSYNSPLHF
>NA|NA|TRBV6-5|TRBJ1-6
TGTGCCAGCAAAGAGCCGAATTCACCCCTCCACTTT
CASKEPNSPLHF
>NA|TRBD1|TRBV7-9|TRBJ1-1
TGTGCCAGCAGCCTAAGACAGGGAGACACTGAAGCTTTCTTT
CASSLRQGDTEAFF
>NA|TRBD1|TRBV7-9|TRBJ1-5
TGTGCCAGCAGCTACGGACAGGGGATCCAGCCCCAGCATTTT
CASSYGQGIQPQHF
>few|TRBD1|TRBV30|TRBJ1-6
TGTGCCTACCGGGACAGCTTAAGCTCACCCCTCCACTTT
CAYRDSLSSPLHF
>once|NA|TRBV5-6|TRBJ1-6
TGTGCCAGCAGCTTTGGGGGGCCCCTCCACTTT
CASSFGGPLHF
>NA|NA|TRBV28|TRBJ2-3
TGTGCCAGCAGTTTGTTCGTCCCGGGTACGCAGTATTTT
CASSLFVPGTQYF
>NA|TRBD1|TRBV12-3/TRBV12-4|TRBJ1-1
TGTGCCAGCAGCTATACAGGGGGCGAAGCTTTCTTT
CASSYTGGEAFF
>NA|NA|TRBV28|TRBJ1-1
TGTGCCAGCGTCCCGTCGCCGGGACAAACTGAAGCTTTCTTT
CASVPSPGQTEAFF
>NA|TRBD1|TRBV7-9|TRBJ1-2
TGTGCCAGCAGCTGGGGGGACAGCTTCTATGGCTACACCTTC
CASSWGDSFYGYTF
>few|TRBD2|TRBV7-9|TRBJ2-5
TGTGCCAGCCGAGGACTAGCAGGAGAGACCCAGTACTTC
CASRGLAGETQYF
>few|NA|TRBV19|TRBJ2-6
TGTGCCAGTAGTACCTCCGGGACAAAAAGCCTCCTCGGGGCCAACGTCCTGACTTTC
CASSTSGTKSLLGANVLTF
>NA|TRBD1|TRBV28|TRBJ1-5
TGTGCCAGCATAAACAGGGGGCCGGAGAGCAATCAGCCCCAGCATTTT
CASINRGPESNQPQHF
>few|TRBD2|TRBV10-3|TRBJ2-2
TGTGCCATCAGTGGTGGGCTAGCGGGGAAGAACACCGGGGAGCTGTTTTTT
CAISGGLAGKNTGELFF
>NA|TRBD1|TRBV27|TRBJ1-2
TGTGCCAGCAGTACTGATCGGACAGGGCGGGGTGGCTACACCTTC
CASSTDRTGRGGYTF
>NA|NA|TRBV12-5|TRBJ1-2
TGTGCTAGTGGTCTAACGTCGGTTCGCGGCTACACCTTC
CASGLTSVRGYTF
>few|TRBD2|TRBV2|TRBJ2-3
TGTGCCAGCAGCGTAGCGGGGGGGCGGAGAGATACGCAGTATTTT
CASSVAGGRRDTQYF
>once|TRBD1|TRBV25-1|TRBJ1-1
TGTGCCAGCACATGGGCTGGACAGGGGGGAACTGAAGCTTTCTTT
CASTWAGQGGTEAFF